The 16 T cell receptor beta chains given below trace back to one sample, sequenced in a study of T cell responses to AZD1222 COVID-19 vaccine. Measured with immunoSEQ multiplex PCR; TCRdb has only the in-frame clones, and not every one. The sample lists about 140,000 clones; approximately 90% were seen once. The sample was peripheral blood, taken on day 0 of AZD1222 vaccination. These receptors were obtained from an adult in good health.

This clone came up once. The chain joins TRBV6-6 to TRBJ2-3; perhaps TRBD1 as D (6 bases). CDR3 size: 14 residues. V lost 7 bases and J lost 0, with 11 bases in between. Germline loops: CDR1 MNHNY, CDR2 SVGAGI (reference sequence). The DNA of the CDR3 is TGTGCCAGCAACCAGGGGTTAAGCACAGATACGCAGTATTTT. This encodes CASNQGLSTDTQYF.

The chain recombines TRBV6-4 with TRBJ2-3; D may be TRBD1 (5 bases). Trimming pared 6 bases from V and 7 bases from J, leaving 17 bases between. CDR3 length: 14 amino acids. Germline CDR1 and CDR2: MRHNA and SNTAGT. CDR3 sequence reads: CASSIDQGYHTQYF. In DNA, the CDR3 is TGTGCCAGCAGCATTGACCAGGGTTATCATACGCAGTATTTT.

This clone was detected only once. The chain combines TRBV19 with TRBJ2-1, with 7 positions matching TRBD1. Trimming cost V 0 bases and J 7 bases; bases outside gene matches: 12. This CDR3 has 17 residues. Germline values: CDR1 LNHDA, CDR2 SQIVND (reference sequence). The CDR3 is CASSIDGTAPPENEQFF. The DNA of the CDR3 is TGTGCCAGTAGTATAGATGGGACAGCACCGCCGGAAAATGAGCAGTTCTTC.

The chain has TRBV27 and TRBJ1-1; possible D gene TRBD1, 6 bases. Germline CDR1 and CDR2: MNHEY and SMNVEV (reference sequence). The CDR3 runs to 13 residues. V shed 0 bases and J shed 11 bases, with 13 bases lying between them. CDR3 nucleotide sequence: TGTGCCAGCAGTTTATCGGGGACAAGTTGGGCTTTCTTT. Translating gives CASSLSGTSWAFF.

The V gene is TRBV3-1 (or the pseudogene TRBV3-2), the J gene TRBJ1-3; TRBD1 aligns across 9 bases. Per germline, CDR1 LGHDT and CDR2 YNNKEL (reference sequence). The CDR3 spans 15 residues. The J segment lost 6 bases and the V segment lost 4 bases, leaving 7 bases of the junction unmatched. The CDR3 region has the DNA TGTGCCAGCAGCCCCACCTGGACAGGGGAAAACACCATATATTTT. Its translation is CASSPTWTGENTIYF.

The V and J genes are TRBV7-9 and TRBJ2-1; D remains unclear. Trimming took off 2 bases at V and 9 bases at J, with 8 bases between the two ends. This CDR3 is built from 12 residues. Germline V gives CDR1 SEHNR, CDR2 FQNEAQ (reference sequence). The CDR3 spells CASSLIRGEQFF. The CDR3 nucleotides read TGTGCCAGCAGCTTAATTCGTGGTGAGCAGTTCTTC.

The chain has TRBV12-2 and TRBJ2-7; the listed D gene, TRBD2, was not tested against the DNA. TRBV12-2 corresponds to a pseudogene. The CDR3 has 14 residues. This CDR3 is CASRLPGSPYEQYF. For the CDR3, the DNA is TGTGCAAGTCGCTTACCGGGTTCTCCCTACGAGCAGTACTTC.

The chain recombines TRBV3-1 (or the pseudogene TRBV3-2) with TRBJ1-1, with unresolved D. Between the trimmed V and J ends, which lost 1 base and 2 bases, there was a span of 11 bases. There are 15 residues in the CDR3. Germline CDR1 LGHDT, CDR2 YNNKEL (reference sequence). The CDR3 spells CASSQGVGFNTEAFF. The CDR3 DNA reads as TGTGCCAGCAGCCAAGGGGTGGGATTCAACACTGAAGCTTTCTTT.

The genes are TRBV10-3 and TRBJ2-7; D gene uncertain. V dropped 11 bases and J dropped 1 base, with 9 bases sitting between them. The CDR3 covers 11 residues. The germline V gene has CDR1 ENHRY and CDR2 SYGVKD. The CDR3 DNA follows: TGTGCCGCCCAGGCTTCCTACGAGCAGTACTTC. This encodes CAAQASYEQYF.

This clone was counted between two and nine times. This rearrangement joins TRBV6-5 to TRBJ2-7; 9 nucleotides match TRBD1. Looked up from germline, CDR1 is MNHEY and CDR2 is SVGAGI. V lost 6 bases and J lost 6; bases outside the gene matches: 12. This CDR3 has 15 residues. The chain's CDR3 is CASSSGPDRGSEQYF. CDR3 bases: TGTGCCAGCAGCTCAGGGCCGGACAGGGGATCCGAGCAGTACTTC.

This clone was detected only a few times. The gene calls are TRBV21-1 and TRBJ1-5; the tabulated D call, TRBD1, remains unverified against the DNA. TRBV21-1 is a pseudogene locus. This CDR3 comprises 14 residues. The CDR3 region has the DNA TGTGCCATAATACAGGGGGGTGCGGAACAGCCCCAGCATTTT. It translates to CAIIQGGAEQPQHF.

The V and J genes are TRBV4-2 and TRBJ2-1; no clear D. The V end was cut by 4 bases, the J end by 6 bases, with 16 bases between. CDR1 LGHNA and CDR2 YNFKEQ come from the germline V gene. The CDR3 runs 15 residues. CDR3 protein: CASSRLDLAINEQFF. The CDR3 bases are TGTGCCAGCAGCCGGCTCGATCTGGCAATCAATGAGCAGTTCTTC.

The rearrangement links TRBV19 to TRBJ1-5; TRBD1 might be the D (5 bases). Germline assignment: CDR1 LNHDA and CDR2 SQIVND (reference sequence). The CDR3 contains 14 residues. The V end was cut by 3 bases, the J end by 7 bases, with 13 bases between. The chain's CDR3 is CASSIKGSNQPQHF. The CDR3 DNA sequence: TGTGCCAGTAGTATCAAGGGGTCTAACCAGCCCCAGCATTTT.

This chain uses TRBV11-3 with TRBJ2-3, with D hard to call. Trimming took 5 bases from V and 1 from J, leaving 13 bases between them. The germline gives CDR1 SGHNT, CDR2 YENEEA. The CDR3 consists of 15 residues. Here the CDR3 reads CASSHFPTRTDTQYF. The CDR3, as DNA: TGTGCCAGCAGCCATTTTCCCACTCGCACAGATACGCAGTATTTT.

The chain combines TRBV11-3 with TRBJ1-1; unclear D gene. CDR1 and CDR2 from the germline V gene are SGHNT and YENEEA. Trimming removed 6 bases at V and 2 bases at J, with 13 bases between. This CDR3 spans 14 amino acids. The CDR3 region is CASSSREGNTEAFF. In DNA, the CDR3 is TGTGCCAGCAGTTCTAGGGAGGGAAACACTGAAGCTTTCTTT.

V usage is TRBV24-1 and J usage is TRBJ2-1; 7 positions match TRBD2. The CDR3 has 15 amino acids. Per germline, CDR1 KGHDR and CDR2 SFDVKD. The V and J ends lost 2 bases and 7 bases, in that order; junction bases with no gene match: 7. The CDR3 sequence is CATSDYPSGPNEQFF. The CDR3 nucleotides are TGTGCCACCAGTGATTATCCTAGCGGACCAAATGAGCAGTTCTTC.